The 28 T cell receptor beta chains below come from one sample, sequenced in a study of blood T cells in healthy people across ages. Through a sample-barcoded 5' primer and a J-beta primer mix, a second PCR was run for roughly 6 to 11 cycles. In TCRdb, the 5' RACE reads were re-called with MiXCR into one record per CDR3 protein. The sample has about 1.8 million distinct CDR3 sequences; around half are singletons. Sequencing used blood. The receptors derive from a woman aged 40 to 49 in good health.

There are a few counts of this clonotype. For the CDR3, the DNA is TGTGCCAGCAGCTTAAAGGTTGGGGGAGGGACCTACAATGAGCAGTTCTTC. Protein product: CASSLKVGGGTYNEQFF. The rearrangement joins TRBV7-2 to TRBJ2-1; TRBD2 matches at 7 bases. V lost 2 bases, J lost 2 bases, and 9 bases stayed unmatched. This CDR3 has 17 amino acids. CDR1 and CDR2 from the germline V gene are SGHTA and FQGNSA.

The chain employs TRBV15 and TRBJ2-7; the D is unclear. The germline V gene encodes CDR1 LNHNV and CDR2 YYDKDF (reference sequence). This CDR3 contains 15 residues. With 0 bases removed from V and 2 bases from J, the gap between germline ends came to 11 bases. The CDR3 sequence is CATSRDLGRPYEQYF. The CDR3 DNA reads TGTGCCACCAGCAGAGATCTAGGCAGGCCCTACGAGCAGTACTTC.

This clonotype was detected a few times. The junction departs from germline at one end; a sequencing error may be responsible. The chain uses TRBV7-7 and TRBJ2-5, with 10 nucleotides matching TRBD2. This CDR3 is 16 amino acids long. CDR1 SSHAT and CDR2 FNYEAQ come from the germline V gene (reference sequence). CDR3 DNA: TGTGCTAGCAGCTTAGCGGGAGGACAGGGTAAAGAGACCCAGTACTTC. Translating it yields CASSLAGGQGKETQYF.

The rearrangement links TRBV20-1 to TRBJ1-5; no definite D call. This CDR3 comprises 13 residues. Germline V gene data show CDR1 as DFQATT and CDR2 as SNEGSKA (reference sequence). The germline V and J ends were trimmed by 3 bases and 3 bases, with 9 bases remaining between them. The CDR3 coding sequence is TGCAGTGCTAGTGCCGGACCCAATCAGCCCCAGCATTTT. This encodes CSASAGPNQPQHF.

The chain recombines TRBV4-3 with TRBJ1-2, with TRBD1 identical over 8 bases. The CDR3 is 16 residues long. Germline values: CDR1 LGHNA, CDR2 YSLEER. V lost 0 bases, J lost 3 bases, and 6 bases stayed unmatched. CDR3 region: CASSQDSPGQDYGYTF. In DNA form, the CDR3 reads TGCGCCAGCAGCCAAGATTCGCCGGGACAGGACTATGGCTACACCTTC.

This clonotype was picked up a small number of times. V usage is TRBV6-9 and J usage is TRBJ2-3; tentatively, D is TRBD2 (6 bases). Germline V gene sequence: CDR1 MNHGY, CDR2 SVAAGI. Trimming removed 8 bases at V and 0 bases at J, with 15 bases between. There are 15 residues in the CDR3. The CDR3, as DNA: TGTGCCAGCCCATCTTGGGGGGAAAGCACAGATACGCAGTATTTT. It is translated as CASPSWGESTDTQYF.

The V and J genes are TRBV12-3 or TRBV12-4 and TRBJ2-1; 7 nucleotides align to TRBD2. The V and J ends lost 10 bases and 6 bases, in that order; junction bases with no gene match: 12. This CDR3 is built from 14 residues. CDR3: CATGGNGGANEQFF. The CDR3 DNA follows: TGTGCCACCGGGGGGAACGGGGGAGCCAATGAGCAGTTCTTC.

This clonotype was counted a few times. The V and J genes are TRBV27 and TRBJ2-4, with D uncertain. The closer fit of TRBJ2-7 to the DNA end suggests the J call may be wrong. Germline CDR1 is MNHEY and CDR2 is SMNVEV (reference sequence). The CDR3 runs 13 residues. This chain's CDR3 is CASSFSQTYEQYF. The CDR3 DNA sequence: TGTGCCAGCAGTTTCTCACAGACCTACGAGCAGTACTTC.

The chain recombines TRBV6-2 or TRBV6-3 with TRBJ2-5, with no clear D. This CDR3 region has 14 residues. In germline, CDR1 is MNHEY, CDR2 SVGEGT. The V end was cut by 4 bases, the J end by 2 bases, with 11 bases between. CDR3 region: CASSSPPQQETQYF. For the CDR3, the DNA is TGTGCCAGCAGTTCCCCTCCGCAACAAGAGACCCAGTACTTC.

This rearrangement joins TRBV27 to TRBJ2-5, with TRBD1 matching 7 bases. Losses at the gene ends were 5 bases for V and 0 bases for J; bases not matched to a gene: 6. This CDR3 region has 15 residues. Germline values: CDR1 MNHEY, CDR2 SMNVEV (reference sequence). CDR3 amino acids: CASSHRTGNQETQYF. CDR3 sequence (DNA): TGTGCCAGCAGTCACCGGACAGGCAACCAAGAGACCCAGTACTTC.

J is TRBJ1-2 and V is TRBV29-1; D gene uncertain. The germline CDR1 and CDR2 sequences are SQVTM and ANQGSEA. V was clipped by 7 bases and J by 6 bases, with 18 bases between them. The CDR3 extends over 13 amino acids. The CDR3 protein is CSAERRDFDGYTF. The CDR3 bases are TGCAGCGCCGAAAGGCGGGATTTCGATGGCTACACCTTC. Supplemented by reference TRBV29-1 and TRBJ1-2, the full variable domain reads SAVISQKPSRDICQRGTSLTIQCQVDSQVTMMFWYRQQPGQSLTLIATANQGSEATYESGFVIDKFPISRPNLTFSTLTVSNMSPEDSSIYLCSAERRDFDGYTFGSGTRLTVV.

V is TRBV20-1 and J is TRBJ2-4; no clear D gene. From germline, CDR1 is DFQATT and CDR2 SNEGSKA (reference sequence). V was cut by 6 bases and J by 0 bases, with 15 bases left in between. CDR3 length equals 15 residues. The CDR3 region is CSAPSAVLAKNIQYF. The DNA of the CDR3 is TGCAGTGCCCCATCGGCGGTTCTAGCCAAAAACATTCAGTACTTC.

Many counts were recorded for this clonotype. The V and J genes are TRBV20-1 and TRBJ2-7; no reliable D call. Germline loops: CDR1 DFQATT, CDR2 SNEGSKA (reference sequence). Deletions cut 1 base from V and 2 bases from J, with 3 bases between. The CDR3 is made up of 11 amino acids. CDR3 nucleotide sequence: TGCAGTGCTAGAGGGGCCTACGAGCAGTACTTC. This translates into CSARGAYEQYF.

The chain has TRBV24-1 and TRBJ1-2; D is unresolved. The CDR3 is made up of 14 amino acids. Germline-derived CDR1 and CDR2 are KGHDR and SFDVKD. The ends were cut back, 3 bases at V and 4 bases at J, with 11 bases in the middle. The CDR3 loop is CATSDVPEVYGYTF. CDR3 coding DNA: TGTGCCACCAGTGATGTGCCAGAGGTCTATGGCTACACCTTC.

Here the CDR3 reads CSADRGTTYEQYF. CDR3 in DNA: TGCAGTGCCGACAGGGGCACCACCTACGAGCAGTACTTC. The chain recombines TRBV20-1 with TRBJ2-7; 8 bases map to TRBD1. The V gene end was trimmed by 6 bases and the J gene end by 2 bases; junction bases not matched to a gene: 6. CDR3 size: 13 residues. Germline V lookup: CDR1 DFQATT, CDR2 SNEGSKA (reference sequence).

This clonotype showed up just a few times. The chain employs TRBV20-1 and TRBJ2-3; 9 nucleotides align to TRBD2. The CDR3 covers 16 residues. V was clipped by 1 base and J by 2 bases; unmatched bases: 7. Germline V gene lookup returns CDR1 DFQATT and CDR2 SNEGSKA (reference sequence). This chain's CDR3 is CSARGIPSGDTDTQYF. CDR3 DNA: TGCAGTGCTAGAGGAATCCCTAGCGGGGACACAGATACGCAGTATTTT.

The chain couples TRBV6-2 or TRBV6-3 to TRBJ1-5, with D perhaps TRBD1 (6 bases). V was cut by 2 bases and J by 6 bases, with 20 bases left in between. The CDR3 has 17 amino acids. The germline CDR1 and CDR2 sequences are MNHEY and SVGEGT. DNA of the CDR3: TGTGCCAGCAGTTACAGAGTAGGACAGCCGGAAGGTCAGCCCCAGCATTTT. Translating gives CASSYRVGQPEGQPQHF.

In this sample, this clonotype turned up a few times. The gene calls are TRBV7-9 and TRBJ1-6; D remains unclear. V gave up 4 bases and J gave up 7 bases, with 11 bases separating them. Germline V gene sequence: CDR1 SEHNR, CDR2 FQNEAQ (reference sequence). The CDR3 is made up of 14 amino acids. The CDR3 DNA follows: TGTGCCAGCAGCTATAACTCCGCGAATTCACCCCTCCACTTT. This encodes CASSYNSANSPLHF.

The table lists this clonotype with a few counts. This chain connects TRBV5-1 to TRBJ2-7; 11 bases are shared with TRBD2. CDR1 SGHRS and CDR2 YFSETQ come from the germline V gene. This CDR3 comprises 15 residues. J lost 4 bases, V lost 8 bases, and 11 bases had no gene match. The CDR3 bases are TGCGCCAGTCGCCTGACTAGCGGGGCGGGGTACGAGCAGTACTTC. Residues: CASRLTSGAGYEQYF.

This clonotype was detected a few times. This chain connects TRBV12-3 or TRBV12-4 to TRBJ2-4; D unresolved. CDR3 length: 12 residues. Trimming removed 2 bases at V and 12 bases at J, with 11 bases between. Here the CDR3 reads CASSLRTTDQYF. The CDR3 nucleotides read TGTGCCAGCAGTTTACGGACCACCGATCAGTACTTC.

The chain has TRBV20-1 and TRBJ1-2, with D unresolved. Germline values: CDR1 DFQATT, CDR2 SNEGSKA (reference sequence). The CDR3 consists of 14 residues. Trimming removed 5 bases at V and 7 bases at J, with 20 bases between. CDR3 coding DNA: TGCAGTGCTCCGCACGGTCTGTCCCGGGCTGGCTACACCTTC. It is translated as CSAPHGLSRAGYTF.

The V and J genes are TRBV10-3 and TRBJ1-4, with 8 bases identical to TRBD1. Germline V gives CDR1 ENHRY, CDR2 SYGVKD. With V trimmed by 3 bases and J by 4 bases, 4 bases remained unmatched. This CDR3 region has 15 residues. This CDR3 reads CAISDSGQDNEKLFF. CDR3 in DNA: TGTGCCATCAGTGACTCGGGACAGGATAATGAAAAACTGTTTTTT.

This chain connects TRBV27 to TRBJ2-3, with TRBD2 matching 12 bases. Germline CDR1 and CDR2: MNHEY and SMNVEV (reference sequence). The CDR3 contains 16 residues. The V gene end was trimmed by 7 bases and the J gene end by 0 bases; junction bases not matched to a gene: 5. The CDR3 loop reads CASIRTSGDSTDTQYF. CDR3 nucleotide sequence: TGTGCCAGCATCCGGACTAGCGGGGATAGCACAGATACGCAGTATTTT.

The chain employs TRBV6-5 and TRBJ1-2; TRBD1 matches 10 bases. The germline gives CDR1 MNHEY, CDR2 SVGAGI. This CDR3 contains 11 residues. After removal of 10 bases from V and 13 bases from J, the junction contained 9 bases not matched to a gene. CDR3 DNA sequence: TGTGCCACTGGGACAGGGGCCGGGTGCACCTTC. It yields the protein CATGTGAGCTF.

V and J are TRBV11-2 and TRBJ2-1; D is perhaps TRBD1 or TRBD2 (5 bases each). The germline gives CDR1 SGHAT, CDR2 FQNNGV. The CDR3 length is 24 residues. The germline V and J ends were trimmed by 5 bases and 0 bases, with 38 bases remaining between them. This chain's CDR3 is CASSGGLGTNEKSPRLSSYNEQFF. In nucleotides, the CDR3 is TGTGCCAGCAGCGGAGGACTCGGGACCAACGAGAAGAGCCCTCGCCTAAGCTCCTACAATGAGCAGTTCTTC.

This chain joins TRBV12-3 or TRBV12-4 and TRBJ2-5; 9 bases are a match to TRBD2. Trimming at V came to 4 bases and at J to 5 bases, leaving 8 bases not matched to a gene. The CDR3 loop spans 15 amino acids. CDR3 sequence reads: CASSSPAGGRETQYF. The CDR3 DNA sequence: TGTGCCAGCAGTTCCCCAGCGGGGGGCCGGGAGACCCAGTACTTC.

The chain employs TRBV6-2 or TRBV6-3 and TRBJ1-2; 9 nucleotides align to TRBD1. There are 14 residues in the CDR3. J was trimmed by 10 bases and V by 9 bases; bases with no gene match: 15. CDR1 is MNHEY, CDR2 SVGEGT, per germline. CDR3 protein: CASYATGTGFLYTF. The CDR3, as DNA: TGTGCCAGTTATGCAACCGGGACAGGGTTCCTCTACACCTTC.

CDR3 residues: CASSLTAIISGANVLTF. The CDR3 coding sequence is TGTGCCAGCAGTTTAACAGCTATTATCTCTGGGGCCAACGTCCTGACTTTC. The gene calls are TRBV27 and TRBJ2-6; D not certain. Trimming stripped 2 bases from V and 0 bases from J, with 11 bases between. The CDR3 extends over 17 amino acids. Germline values: CDR1 MNHEY, CDR2 SMNVEV (reference sequence).